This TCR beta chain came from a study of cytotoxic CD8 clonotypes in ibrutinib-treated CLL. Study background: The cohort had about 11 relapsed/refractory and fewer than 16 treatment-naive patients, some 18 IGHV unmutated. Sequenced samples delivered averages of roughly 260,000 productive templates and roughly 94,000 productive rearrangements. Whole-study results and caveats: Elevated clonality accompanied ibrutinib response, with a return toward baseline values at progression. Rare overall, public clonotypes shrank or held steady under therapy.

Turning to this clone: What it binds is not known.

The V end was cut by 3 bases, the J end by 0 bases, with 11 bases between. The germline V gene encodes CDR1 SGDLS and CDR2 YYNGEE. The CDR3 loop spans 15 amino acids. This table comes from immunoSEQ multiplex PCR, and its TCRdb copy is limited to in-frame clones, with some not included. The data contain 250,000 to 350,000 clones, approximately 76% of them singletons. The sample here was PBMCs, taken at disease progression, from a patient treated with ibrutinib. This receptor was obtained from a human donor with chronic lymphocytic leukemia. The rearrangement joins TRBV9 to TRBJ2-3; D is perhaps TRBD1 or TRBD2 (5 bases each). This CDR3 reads CASSGGGPSTDTQYF. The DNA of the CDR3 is TGTGCCAGCAGCGGGGGCGGGCCCAGCACAGATACGCAGTATTTT.